This T cell receptor beta chain was sequenced in a study of human T cells and chemical hapten exposure. TCRdb processed the RACE reads anew with MiXCR; each CDR3 protein has one entry. The repertoire holds a few hundred thousand distinct CDR3 sequences, with nearly 6.5% as singletons. CDR1 is MNHEY and CDR2 is SVGAGI in the germline V gene. The CDR3 is 14 amino acids. V was clipped by 2 bases and J by 3 bases, with 8 bases between them. Time point meaning: patch test 2, 6 weeks after DPC sensitization. The treatment here: therapeutic diphenylcyclopropenone sensitization with weekly scalp DPC. Only a few counts were recorded for this clonotype.

The chain joins TRBV6-5 to TRBJ1-5, with D unresolved. This specimen was whole blood, taken in connection with sensitization to the hapten diphenylcyclopropenone (DPC). The receptor was isolated from a woman between 18 and 30 years old with alopecia areata. Some clones in this sample may be carry-over from other donors' samples. The CDR3 DNA sequence: TGTGCCAGCAGTTACCTGGCCCTCAATCAGCCCCAGCATTTT. Its translation is CASSYLALNQPQHF.